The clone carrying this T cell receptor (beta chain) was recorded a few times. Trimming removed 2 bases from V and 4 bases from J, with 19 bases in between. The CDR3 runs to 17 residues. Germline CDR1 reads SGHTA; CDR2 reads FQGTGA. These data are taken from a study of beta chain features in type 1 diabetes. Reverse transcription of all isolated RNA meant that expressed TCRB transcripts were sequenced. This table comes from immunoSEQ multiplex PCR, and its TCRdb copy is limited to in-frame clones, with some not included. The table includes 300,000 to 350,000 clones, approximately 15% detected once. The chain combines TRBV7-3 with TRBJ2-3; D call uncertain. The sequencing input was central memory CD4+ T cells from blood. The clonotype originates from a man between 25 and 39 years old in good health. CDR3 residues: CASSLSVFGDNSDTQYF. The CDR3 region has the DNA TGTGCCAGCAGCTTATCGGTTTTTGGTGACAATTCAGATACGCAGTATTTT.